Reported below is one T cell receptor (beta chain). Its target is not known. Germline V gene data show CDR1 as LGHNA and CDR2 as YSLEER. CDR3 length: 15 amino acids. Trimming took 0 bases from V and 7 from J; bases not matched to a gene: 8. The data were taken from a study of OX40 agonist ivuxolimab in advanced cancers. Study-level background: Dose-escalation cases comprised hepatocellular carcinoma, melanoma, renal cell or head and neck cancer. Points from the study as a whole: Averaging showed that CD8+ T cells had more expanded clones than CD4+ did.

Produced via immunoSEQ multiplex PCR; TCRdb's table is partial and in-frame only. Found here are about 7,700 clones, 60% to 85% of them singletons; the top ten hold approximately 35%. The sequence was collected from an adult with an advanced solid tumor such as melanoma, head and neck, liver or kidney cancer. The specimen was CD4+ or CD8+ T cells sorted from blood, collected in a trial of the OX40 agonist ivuxolimab. This chain connects TRBV4-3 to TRBJ1-2; 7 bases are a match to TRBD1. The CDR3 sequence is CASSQDIQGKVGYTF. CDR3 nucleotides: TGCGCCAGCAGCCAAGATATACAGGGGAAGGTTGGCTACACCTTC.